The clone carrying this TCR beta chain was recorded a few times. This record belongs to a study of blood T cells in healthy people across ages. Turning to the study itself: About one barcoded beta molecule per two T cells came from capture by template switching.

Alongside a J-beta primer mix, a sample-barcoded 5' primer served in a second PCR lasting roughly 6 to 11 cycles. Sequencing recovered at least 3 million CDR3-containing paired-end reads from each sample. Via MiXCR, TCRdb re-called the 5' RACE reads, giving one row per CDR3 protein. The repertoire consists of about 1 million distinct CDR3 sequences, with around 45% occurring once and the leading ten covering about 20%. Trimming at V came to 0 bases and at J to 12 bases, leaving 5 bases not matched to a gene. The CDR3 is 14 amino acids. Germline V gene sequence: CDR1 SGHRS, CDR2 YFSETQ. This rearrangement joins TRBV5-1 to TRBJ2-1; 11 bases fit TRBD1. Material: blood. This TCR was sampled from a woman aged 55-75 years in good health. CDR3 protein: CASSLGTGGVGQFF. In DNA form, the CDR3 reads TGCGCCAGCAGCTTGGGGACAGGGGGCGTCGGGCAGTTCTTC.